A selection of T cell receptor beta chains follows, all from one sample in a study of blood T cell repertoires in COVID-19. Clones were read by immunoSEQ multiplex PCR, and TCRdb kept only the in-frame ones, dropping some. The sample lists 200,000 to 300,000 clones, roughly 86% seen once, with approximately 2.6% in the top ten. Sequencing was carried out using PBMCs or T cells enriched from blood (not recorded which). These receptors originate from a woman between 18 and 29 years old who had recovered from COVID-19. Each CDR3 is given with its conserved first and last residue. A D gene is named only where the DNA matches it firmly. Rows may omit the clone size; those that give it use once, few, many or a size class.

D gene	V gene	CDR3 length	clone size	J gene	CDR3 DNA	CDR3 protein
TRBD2	TRBV10-3	14	.	TRBJ2-5	TGTGCCATCAGTGGGGGGGAGGGACGAGAGACCCAGTACTTC	CAISGGEGRETQYF
TRBD2	TRBV4-1	19	.	TRBJ2-1	TGCGCCAGCAGCCAAGTGGGGGGGATGGGCACAGTGATCTTAAATGAGCAGTTCTTC	CASSQVGGMGTVILNEQFF
.	TRBV28	17	few	TRBJ1-5	TGTGCCAGCAGTTTCCCCCCCGGGGGGAACCTCAATCAGCCCCAGCATTTT	CASSFPPGGNLNQPQHF
TRBD2	TRBV4-1	21	.	TRBJ2-3	TGCGCCAGCAGCCAAGCTCGACCGGGACTAGCGGTACGAACTAGCACAGATACGCAGTATTTT	CASSQARPGLAVRTSTDTQYF
TRBD1	TRBV3-1/TRBV3-2	13	.	TRBJ2-7	TGTGCCAGCAGCCAGGGCAGGGGGTTTGAGCAGTACTTC	CASSQGRGFEQYF
.	TRBV6-1	16	.	TRBJ2-7	TGTGCCAGCAGTGAAGCCGGAGTTTTCGGGAGCTACGAGCAGTACTTC	CASSEAGVFGSYEQYF
.	TRBV7-9	14	.	TRBJ2-7	TGTGCCAGCAGCTCGGGACTCGCGCACTACGAGCAGTACTTC	CASSSGLAHYEQYF
.	TRBV30	17	once	TRBJ2-7	TGTGCCTGGAGTGTCCCCCTCTCTAGCGACATCTCCTACGAGCAGTACTTC	CAWSVPLSSDISYEQYF
.	TRBV11-1	12	.	TRBJ2-7	TGTGCCAGCAGCCAAGACTTCTACGAGCAGTACTTC	CASSQDFYEQYF
.	TRBV7-9	14	.	TRBJ1-6	TGTGCCAGCAGCTTAGCTGGCGGGGCTTCACCCCTCCACTTT	CASSLAGGASPLHF
TRBD1	TRBV19	13	.	TRBJ1-2	TGTGCCAGTCGGACAGGGGGCGCGGGTGGCTACACCTTC	CASRTGGAGGYTF
.	TRBV13	16	.	TRBJ1-1	TGTGCCAGCAGCCGCCTTTACGGGGTCGTGGCCACTGAAGCTTTCTTT	CASSRLYGVVATEAFF
TRBD2	TRBV7-3	16	.	TRBJ2-1	TGTGCCAGCAGCCCGTCCGGGACTAGCGGGTTCAATGAGCAGTTCTTC	CASSPSGTSGFNEQFF
TRBD1	TRBV19	14	.	TRBJ2-7	TGTGCCAGTAGCCCGACGACAGGGTCTTACGAGCAGTACTTC	CASSPTTGSYEQYF
.	TRBV5-4	14	.	TRBJ2-7	TGTGCCAGCAGCGCGTTCGGACTAAGCTACGAGCAGTACTTC	CASSAFGLSYEQYF
TRBD2	TRBV9	14	.	TRBJ2-1	TGTGCCAGCACCTCTAGCGGGAGTTACAATGAGCAGTTCTTC	CASTSSGSYNEQFF
TRBD1	TRBV11-1	16	.	TRBJ2-3	TGTGCCAGCAGCAGACGACAGGGGACAAGCACAGATACGCAGTATTTT	CASSRRQGTSTDTQYF
TRBD2	TRBV5-4	14	.	TRBJ2-1	TGTGCCAGCAGCTGGGGACTAGCGGGAGATGAGCAGTTCTTC	CASSWGLAGDEQFF
TRBD2	TRBV19	12	.	TRBJ2-1	TGTGCCAGTAGTTCCCGACTAGCCCGCCAGTTCTTC	CASSSRLARQFF
TRBD1	TRBV28	14	.	TRBJ2-7	TGTGCCAGCAGTTTAAGGACAGGGGGATACGAGCAGTACTTC	CASSLRTGGYEQYF
TRBD1	TRBV19	14	.	TRBJ1-2	TGTGCCAGTAGGGACAGGGGGCAAAACTATGGCTACACCTTC	CASRDRGQNYGYTF
.	TRBV19	15	.	TRBJ1-5	TGTGCCAGTAGTAACGGACATAATAGCAATCAGCCCCAGCATTTT	CASSNGHNSNQPQHF
TRBD1	TRBV28	16	.	TRBJ1-1	TGTGCCAGCAGTCTCTACGGGACAGGGATGAACACTGAAGCTTTCTTT	CASSLYGTGMNTEAFF